This T cell receptor (beta chain) was sequenced during a study of ipilimumab plus nivolumab after autologous stem cell transplantation. Study-level background: Median doses per patient: about five ipilimumab, seven to nine nivolumab. Both relapsed and primary refractory DLBCL were included.

In its sample, this clone was seen a few times. Generated by immunoSEQ multiplex PCR, the TCRdb table keeps only in-frame clones and is missing some. The sample lists approximately 84,000 clones; 83% were seen once. Checkpoint therapy with ipilimumab 1 mg/kg began 14 to 28 days after transplant. Dosing: nivolumab 3 mg/kg IV, weeks 1, 4, 7, 10, then every two weeks to week 26. The input for sequencing was PBMCs, taken in a trial of ipilimumab plus nivolumab as post-transplant consolidation. This TCR derives from a male donor with diffuse large B-cell lymphoma.

In DNA form, the CDR3 reads TGTGCCAGCAGCTCCCTCCAGGGTGGGGCAGATACGCAGTATTTT. Translation: CASSSLQGGADTQYF. The genes are TRBV7-3 and TRBJ2-3; a possible D gene is TRBD1 (5 bases). From germline, CDR1 is SGHTA and CDR2 FQGTGA. This CDR3 comprises 15 residues. V was cut by 4 bases and J by 4 bases, with 15 bases left in between.